The 27 T cell receptor beta chains in this list originate from one sample, sequenced in a study of cytomegalovirus exposure and HLA in healthy donors. Researchers ran the PCR with 60 Vbeta and 13 Jbeta primers. Method: immunoSEQ multiplex PCR; TCRdb's copy keeps in-frame clones and lacks some. The sample holds roughly 220,000 clones, roughly four fifths seen once. The material sequenced was PBMCs. These receptors were obtained from a woman aged 40 to 49 in good health and CMV-seronegative.

The chain joins TRBV2 to TRBJ2-3; tentative D call: TRBD2 (6 bases). The V end was cut by 3 bases, the J end by 8 bases, with 15 bases between. Per germline, CDR1 SNHLY and CDR2 FYNNEI. The CDR3 is made up of 14 amino acids. The CDR3: CASSDMRDLVTQYF. The CDR3 DNA reads as TGTGCCAGCAGTGATATGCGGGATCTCGTTACGCAGTATTTT.

This chain joins TRBV7-9 and TRBJ1-1; D is undetermined. The CDR3 is made up of 13 amino acids. Between the trimmed V and J ends, which lost 4 bases and 0 bases, there was a span of 6 bases. Germline V gene data show CDR1 as SEHNR and CDR2 as FQNEAQ (reference sequence). CDR3 nucleotides: TGTGCCAGCAGCTCGGTAATGAACACTGAAGCTTTCTTT. Translation gives CASSSVMNTEAFF.

J is TRBJ1-5 and V is TRBV5-1; the match to TRBD1 covers 8 bases. V lost 4 bases to trimming and J lost 9 bases; unmatched junction nucleotides: 3. Germline V gives CDR1 SGHRS, CDR2 YFSETQ. This CDR3 has 12 amino acids. The CDR3 loop is CASSTDRGPQHF. CDR3 bases: TGCGCCAGCAGCACCGACAGGGGGCCCCAGCATTTT.

The rearrangement uses TRBV27 and TRBJ2-5; D unresolved. Germline loops: CDR1 MNHEY, CDR2 SMNVEV (reference sequence). Trimming pared 6 bases from V and 4 bases from J, leaving 15 bases between. The CDR3 spans 14 residues. CDR3 in amino acids: CASSPLVGGETQYF. In DNA, the CDR3 is TGTGCCAGCAGCCCCCTGGTCGGCGGAGAGACCCAGTACTTC.

This clone appeared a single time. The rearrangement links TRBV12-5 to TRBJ2-1; TRBD2 matches at 11 bases. The CDR3 is made up of 15 amino acids. V gave up 7 bases and J gave up 5 bases; unmatched junction bases: 7. Germline V gene data show CDR1 as LGHNT and CDR2 as FRNRAP. The CDR3 reads CASDPLAGGDNEQFF. DNA for the CDR3: TGTGCTAGTGACCCTCTAGCGGGAGGTGACAATGAGCAGTTCTTC.

This rearrangement joins TRBV6-5 to TRBJ2-7; D remains unclear. With 0 bases removed from V and 4 bases from J, the gap between germline ends came to 16 bases. The CDR3 has 16 residues. The germline V gene encodes CDR1 MNHEY and CDR2 SVGAGI. CDR3 in DNA: TGTGCCAGCAGTTACTCAGCAGGTACCCTCTCGTACGAGCAGTACTTC. It is translated as CASSYSAGTLSYEQYF.

J is TRBJ2-7 and V is TRBV27; 9 bases fit TRBD1. J gave up 5 bases and V 4 bases, and 6 bases lay outside the gene matches. Germline CDR1 reads MNHEY; CDR2 reads SMNVEV (reference sequence). This CDR3 comprises 14 residues. CDR3 region: CASSSAGQGDEQYF. Here the CDR3 DNA reads TGTGCCAGCAGTTCAGCGGGACAGGGAGACGAGCAGTACTTC.

The sample holds a few counts of this clone. The chain combines TRBV6-5 with TRBJ1-1; TRBD1 agrees at 7 bases. This CDR3 is built from 16 residues. CDR1 MNHEY and CDR2 SVGAGI come from the germline V gene. J was trimmed by 2 bases and V by 0 bases; bases with no gene match: 6. As DNA, the CDR3 is TGTGCCAGCAGTTACTCGAGGACAGGCCCTAACACTGAAGCTTTCTTT. Translated, it gives CASSYSRTGPNTEAFF.

In its sample, this clone was seen once. The gene calls are TRBV7-9 and TRBJ2-5, with D tentatively TRBD2 (6 bases). Per the germline V gene, CDR1 is SEHNR and CDR2 is FQNEAQ (reference sequence). The V gene lost 7 bases and the J gene lost 0 bases, with 21 bases spanning the gap. This CDR3 is 17 amino acids long. CDR3 loop: CASNRPPLAEHQETQYF. Written as DNA, the CDR3 is TGTGCCAGCAACCGCCCCCCTTTAGCGGAACACCAAGAGACCCAGTACTTC.

V gene TRBV7-9 combines with J gene TRBJ2-7, with 7 bases that match TRBD2. V trimming: 4 bases; J trimming: 3 bases; junction bases outside the gene matches: 9. CDR3 size: 15 residues. Germline CDR1 is SEHNR and CDR2 is FQNEAQ (reference sequence). The CDR3 DNA reads as TGTGCCAGCAGCTGGGGGGAGGGGTGGAACTACGAGCAGTACTTC. This encodes CASSWGEGWNYEQYF. Variable domain in full (rest from reference TRBV7-9 and TRBJ2-7): DTGVSQNPRHKITKRGQNVTFRCDPISEHNRLYWYRQTLGQGPEFLTYFQNEAQLEKSRLLSDRFSAERPKGSFSTLEIQRTEQGDSAMYLCASSWGEGWNYEQYFGPGTRLTVT.

V is TRBV25-1 and J is TRBJ2-5, with D unresolved. V dropped 4 bases and J dropped 2 bases, with 11 bases sitting between them. CDR3 length: 14 residues. The V gene's germline CDR1 is MGHDK and CDR2 SYGVNS. This CDR3 reads CASSARVSQETQYF. The CDR3 nucleotides read TGTGCCAGCAGTGCCCGGGTCTCACAAGAGACCCAGTACTTC.

The chain recombines TRBV7-3 with TRBJ2-1, with D possibly being TRBD1 (6 bases). The CDR3 covers 14 residues. Germline CDR1 is SGHTA and CDR2 is FQGTGA. V lost 4 bases and J lost 4, with 11 bases in between. CDR3 in amino acids: CASSSTTGYNEQFF. CDR3 in DNA: TGTGCCAGCAGCTCCACGACAGGATACAATGAGCAGTTCTTC.

This chain links TRBV9 with TRBJ2-1, with D unresolved. Trimming took 1 base from V and 3 from J, leaving 5 bases between them. There are 13 residues in the CDR3. CDR1 is SGDLS and CDR2 is YYNGEE in the germline V gene. For the CDR3, the DNA is TGTGCCAGCAGCGTATATAACTACAATGAGCAGTTCTTC. It codes for CASSVYNYNEQFF.

The genes are TRBV19 and TRBJ1-2, with 12 bases that match TRBD1. CDR1 and CDR2 (germline): LNHDA, SQIVND (reference sequence). The V gene end was trimmed by 9 bases and the J gene end by 6 bases; junction bases not matched to a gene: 8. The CDR3 totals 14 residues. CDR3 residues: CASNHGTGGNGYTF. The CDR3 DNA sequence: TGTGCCAGCAACCACGGGACAGGGGGCAATGGCTACACCTTC. The whole variable domain, remainder taken from reference TRBV19 and TRBJ1-2, is DGGITQSPKYLFRKEGQNVTLSCEQNLNHDAMYWYRQDPGQGLRLIYYSQIVNDFQKGDIAEGYSVSREKKESFPLTVTSAQKNPTAFYLCASNHGTGGNGYTFGSGTRLTVV.

The chain employs TRBV5-5 and TRBJ1-4, with D perhaps TRBD1 (5 bases). The CDR3 sequence is 16 residues long. The ends were cut back, 3 bases at V and 0 bases at J, with 12 bases in the middle. Per the germline V gene, CDR1 is SGHKS and CDR2 is YYEKEE (reference sequence). The DNA for the CDR3 is TGTGCCAGCAGCTCGGGGGGGGGATCAACTAATGAAAAACTGTTTTTT. It translates to CASSSGGGSTNEKLFF.

The chain uses TRBV7-3 and TRBJ1-2; maybe TRBD1 (5 bases). The CDR3 is 16 amino acids. Per germline, CDR1 SGHTA and CDR2 FQGTGA. V was shortened by 5 bases and J by 2 bases, with 18 bases between the two germline ends. CDR3 bases: TGTGCCAGCAGCGGCCTTCTGGCAGGGAACAACTATGGCTACACCTTC. This encodes CASSGLLAGNNYGYTF.

The chain recombines TRBV5-4 with TRBJ2-5; D perhaps matches TRBD1 (5 bases). V was trimmed by 5 bases and J by 5 bases, leaving 22 bases between them. This CDR3 contains 16 residues. Germline-derived CDR1 and CDR2 are SGHNT and YYREEE (reference sequence). Here the CDR3 reads CASSRGSSRVRETQYF. The DNA for the CDR3 is TGTGCCAGCAGTCGTGGCTCGTCCAGGGTCAGGGAGACCCAGTACTTC.

The table lists this clone with a count of one. V and J are TRBV2 and TRBJ2-7, with 14 nucleotides matching TRBD2. The CDR3 sequence is 14 residues long. Germline lookup yields CDR1 SNHLY and CDR2 FYNNEI. The V segment lost 6 bases and the J segment 3 bases; nucleotides outside the gene matches: 1. CDR3 bases: TGTGCCAGCAGGGGGACTAGCGGGAGCTACGAGCAGTACTTC. This translates into CASRGTSGSYEQYF.

This chain uses TRBV30 with TRBJ1-1; D is possibly TRBD1 (6 bases). V lost 0 bases and J 5 bases, leaving 13 bases between the germline ends. Germline V gene sequence: CDR1 GTSNPN, CDR2 SVGIG (reference sequence). This CDR3 is 14 amino acids long. The CDR3 sequence: CAWSVGRGRTEAFF. The CDR3 DNA follows: TGTGCCTGGAGTGTCGGCAGGGGCCGTACTGAAGCTTTCTTT.

V is TRBV6-1 and J is TRBJ2-1; no reliable D call. The CDR3 sequence is 12 residues long. In germline, CDR1 is MNHNS, CDR2 SASEGT. Trimming took off 4 bases at V and 8 bases at J, with 9 bases between the two ends. The CDR3 nucleotides read TGTGCCAGCAGTGGAGACCGGGATGAGCAGTTCTTC. This encodes CASSGDRDEQFF.

The chain recombines TRBV10-2 with TRBJ1-5; tentatively, D is TRBD1 (5 bases). The CDR3 runs 15 residues. Germline CDR1 reads WSHSY; CDR2 reads SAAADI. V was cut by 5 bases and J by 2 bases, with 13 bases left in between. The DNA for the CDR3 is TGCGCCAGCAGTAAGCAGGGCAATGGCAATCAGCCCCAGCATTTT. Protein sequence: CASSKQGNGNQPQHF.

The gene calls are TRBV10-3 and TRBJ2-1, with 12 bases matching TRBD2. V was clipped by 4 bases and J by 10 bases; unmatched bases: 2. The CDR3 extends over 13 amino acids. Germline V gives CDR1 ENHRY, CDR2 SYGVKD. The DNA for the CDR3 is TGTGCCATCAGTGGGACTAGCGGGGCCGAGCAGTTCTTC. Translated, it gives CAISGTSGAEQFF.

This chain links TRBV5-6 with TRBJ2-5; a possible D gene is TRBD2 (5 bases). Matching the DNA end better, TRBJ2-7 makes the J call doubtful. CDR1 and CDR2 from the germline V gene are SGHDT and YYEEEE. This CDR3 region has 14 residues. The CDR3 nucleotides are TGTGCCAGCAGCTTGGGGAGGAGCTCCTACGAGCAGTACTTC. Encoded protein: CASSLGRSSYEQYF.

The J gene is TRBJ2-2, the V gene TRBV7-6, with TRBD1 matching 9 bases. The V and J ends lost 4 bases and 7 bases, in that order; junction bases with no gene match: 7. CDR3 length: 15 residues. Looked up from germline, CDR1 is SGHVS and CDR2 is FNYEAQ. The CDR3 sequence is CASSSTGGLIGELFF. CDR3 in DNA: TGTGCCAGCAGCTCCACAGGGGGCCTTATCGGGGAGCTGTTTTTT.

The rearrangement uses TRBV7-2 and TRBJ1-5; D is ambiguous. V shed 1 base and J shed 8 bases, with 15 bases lying between them. Per the germline V gene, CDR1 is SGHTA and CDR2 is FQGNSA. This CDR3 is 15 amino acids long. Written as DNA, the CDR3 is TGTGCCAGCAGCTTAGTGGGGAGGTGGCTTGAGCCCCAGCATTTT. It yields the protein CASSLVGRWLEPQHF. The full variable domain, rest sourced from reference TRBV7-2 and TRBJ1-5, is GAGVSQSPSNKVTEKGKDVELRCDPISGHTALYWYRQSLGQGLEFLIYFQGNSAPDKSGLPSDRFSAERTGGSVSTLTIQRTQQEDSAVYLCASSLVGRWLEPQHFGDGTRLSIL.

Regarding this clone: This CDR3 is also generated by other DNA sequences in the sample. J is TRBJ2-5 and V is TRBV6-5; tentatively, D is TRBD1 (6 bases). Germline CDR1 is MNHEY and CDR2 is SVGAGI. CDR3 size: 15 residues. Trimming pared 6 bases from V and 5 bases from J, leaving 19 bases between. This CDR3 reads CASSPGAGVWETQYF. The CDR3 DNA reads TGTGCCAGCAGCCCCGGGGCAGGGGTGTGGGAGACCCAGTACTTC.

The chain has TRBV6-1 and TRBJ2-3; TRBD2 matches 9 bases. The V segment lost 10 bases and the J segment 10 bases; nucleotides outside the gene matches: 9. CDR1 and CDR2 (germline): MNHNS, SASEGT. CDR3 length: 12 amino acids. CDR3 sequence: CATHSGSMAQYF. The CDR3 DNA reads as TGTGCCACACATAGCGGGAGTATGGCGCAGTATTTT.